The 22 T cell receptor beta chains given below trace back to one sample, sequenced in a study of T cell repertoires in cytomegalovirus infection. One entry per CDR3 protein, called by TCRdb with MiXCR from the reads. The sample has about 360,000 distinct CDR3 sequences, about a sixth seen once. The sequenced material came from PBMCs. These receptors were obtained from a human donor in good health (CMV status not recorded). Some clones in this sample may be carry-over from other donors' samples.

This clonotype was observed at least ten times. V and J are TRBV11-1 and TRBJ2-5; D not resolved. Trimming shortened V by 4 bases and J by 5 bases, and 17 bases separated the two germline ends. The germline gives CDR1 SGHAT, CDR2 FQDESV (reference sequence). CDR3 length: 15 residues. The CDR3 sequence is CASSSAFLLKETQYF. The CDR3 nucleotides read TGTGCCAGCAGCTCCGCTTTCCTGCTGAAGGAGACCCAGTACTTC.

This clonotype was counted many times. CDR3 loop: CASSKSASDNSPLHF. DNA of the CDR3: TGTGCCAGCTCGAAGTCGGCTTCAGACAATTCACCCCTCCACTTT. The chain couples TRBV12-3 or TRBV12-4 to TRBJ1-6; D uncertain. CDR3 size: 15 residues. Trimming took 8 bases from V and 7 from J, leaving 18 bases between them.

This clonotype has at least ten counts. Sequence at one end of the junction differs from germline and may be a read error. This chain joins TRBV7-9 and TRBJ2-7; D not resolved. This CDR3 spans 14 amino acids. Germline values: CDR1 SEHNR, CDR2 FQNEAQ (reference sequence). The CDR3 nucleotides read TGTGCCAGCAGTTTAGGCGGCAGTACCTACGAGCAGTACTTC. Amino acids: CASSLGGSTYEQYF.

Regarding this clonotype: A much larger clone differs by one base, so this may be a read error. The rearrangement joins TRBV7-9 to TRBJ2-3; D call uncertain. Germline V gene data show CDR1 as SEHNR and CDR2 as FQNEAQ (reference sequence). The CDR3 runs 14 residues. CDR3 nucleotides: TGTGACAGCAGCTTCGGGCAGTTTTCAGATACGCAGTATTTT. It specifies CDSSFGQFSDTQYF. The variable domain in full, completed from reference TRBV7-9 and TRBJ2-3, reads DTGVSQNPRHKITKRGQNVTFRCDPISEHNRLYWYRQTLGQGPEFLTYFQNEAQLEKSRLLSDRFSAERPKGSFSTLEIQRTEQGDSAMYLCDSSFGQFSDTQYFGPGTRLTVL.

This clonotype was picked up many times. The V gene is TRBV7-8, the J gene TRBJ1-5; D may be TRBD1 (5 bases). The CDR3 is 13 residues long. Germline loops: CDR1 SGHVS, CDR2 FQNEAQ. V was cut by 3 bases and J by 6 bases, with 9 bases left in between. The CDR3 reads CASSFDSAQPQHF. In nucleotides, the CDR3 is TGTGCCAGCAGCTTCGACAGTGCTCAGCCCCAGCATTTT.

Only a few counts were recorded for this clonotype. The CDR3 protein is CASSFLGPPFETQYF. DNA of the CDR3: TGTGCCAGCAGCTTTTTGGGCCCACCGTTTGAGACCCAGTACTTC. V gene TRBV11-2 combines with J gene TRBJ2-5; no definite D call. CDR3 length: 15 amino acids. The germline gives CDR1 SGHAT, CDR2 FQNNGV. Trimming removed 3 bases from V and 5 bases from J, with 16 bases in between.

This clonotype was observed a single time. The chain joins TRBV2 to TRBJ1-3; D might be TRBD1 (5 bases). This CDR3 comprises 15 residues. CDR1 is SNHLY, CDR2 FYNNEI, per germline. The ends were cut back, 3 bases at V and 3 bases at J, with 12 bases in the middle. In nucleotides, the CDR3 is TGTGCCAGCAGTGACAGGCAGGGTCTTGGAAACACCATATATTTT. Its translation: CASSDRQGLGNTIYF.

This clonotype was seen repeatedly, ten times or more. This chain uses TRBV7-2 with TRBJ2-7, with unresolved D. V was clipped by 0 bases and J by 2 bases, with 8 bases between them. Germline V gene data show CDR1 as SGHTA and CDR2 as FQGNSA. The CDR3 has 14 amino acids. The CDR3 coding sequence is TGTGCCAGCAGCTTAGCAGGCCCAACCTACGAGCAGTACTTC. Encoded protein: CASSLAGPTYEQYF.

This clonotype was observed many times. CDR3 protein: CASSYRSTGEHGYGYTF. The CDR3 bases are TGTGCCAGCAGTTACCGATCCACAGGGGAGCACGGCTATGGCTACACCTTC. The V gene is TRBV6-5, the J gene TRBJ1-2, with TRBD1 identical over 7 bases. The V segment lost 2 bases and the J segment 4 bases; nucleotides outside the gene matches: 13. The CDR3 is made up of 17 amino acids. Germline V gene lookup returns CDR1 MNHEY and CDR2 SVGAGI.

This clonotype was picked up many times. The CDR3 loop is CASSSTIPSLQFF. In nucleotides, the CDR3 is TGTGCCAGCAGTTCAACAATTCCCTCATTGCAGTTCTTC. The chain is built from TRBV6-2 or TRBV6-3 and TRBJ2-1, with D unresolved. CDR3 length equals 13 residues. Per the germline V gene, CDR1 is MNHEY and CDR2 is SVGEGT. V gave up 4 bases and J gave up 12 bases, with 16 bases separating them.

The V call is TRBV6-6, the J call TRBJ2-7, with TRBD2 as a possible D gene (6 bases). The CDR3 length is 14 residues. With 0 bases removed from V and 4 bases from J, the gap between germline ends came to 10 bases. The germline V gene encodes CDR1 MNHNY and CDR2 SVGAGI (reference sequence). CDR3 loop: CASSYSRDIYEQYF. The CDR3, as DNA: TGTGCCAGCAGTTACTCGCGGGATATTTACGAGCAGTACTTC.

This clonotype has at least ten counts. This chain connects TRBV7-2 to TRBJ2-3; possibly TRBD1 for D (6 bases). Germline V gene lookup returns CDR1 SGHTA and CDR2 FQGNSA. With 2 bases removed from V and 6 bases from J, the gap between germline ends came to 12 bases. This CDR3 is built from 14 residues. CDR3 region: CASSLLAGEDTQYF. In DNA form, the CDR3 reads TGTGCCAGCAGCTTATTGGCAGGGGAGGATACGCAGTATTTT.

This clonotype turned up a few times. The V call is TRBV7-6, the J call TRBJ2-5; D might be TRBD1 (5 bases). CDR1 and CDR2 (germline): SGHVS, FNYEAQ. The CDR3 is made up of 12 amino acids. V was clipped by 6 bases and J by 4 bases, with 9 bases between them. The CDR3 nucleotides are TGTGCCAGCAGACAGCAGGGAGAGACCCAGTACTTC. It specifies CASRQQGETQYF.

This clonotype was observed many times. This chain connects TRBV7-2 to TRBJ2-3, with a possible D match to TRBD2 (5 bases). The CDR3 extends over 15 amino acids. The V end lost 2 bases, the J end lost 1 base, and 10 bases lay between the germline ends. CDR1 and CDR2 from the germline V gene are SGHTA and FQGNSA. CDR3 sequence reads: CASSLSSGGTDTQYF. CDR3 DNA: TGTGCCAGCAGCTTATCATCCGGGGGCACAGATACGCAGTATTTT.

The V and J genes are TRBV20-1 and TRBJ2-3, with TRBD1 matching 9 bases. With 3 bases clipped from V and 1 base from J, the junction kept 2 bases outside the gene matches. CDR1 and CDR2 (germline): DFQATT, SNEGSKA (reference sequence). The CDR3 runs 14 residues. The CDR3 nucleotides are TGCAGTGCTAGGAGGACAGGGGGCACAGATACGCAGTATTTT. This codes for CSARRTGGTDTQYF.

Comments on this clonotype: Being one base from a much bigger clone, this may be a read error. The rearrangement uses TRBV7-6 and TRBJ2-5; a weak D match, TRBD2 (6 bases). CDR3 length: 17 residues. Trimming took off 0 bases at V and 1 base at J, with 15 bases between the two ends. Germline V CDR1 and CDR2: SGHVS, FNYEAQ. The CDR3: CASSLAGLLGGQETQYF. In nucleotides, the CDR3 is TGTGCCAGCAGCTTAGCCGGCCTGCTGGGGGGCCAAGAGACCCAGTACTTC.

The J gene is TRBJ2-5, the V gene TRBV20-1; a possible D gene is TRBD2 (6 bases). Germline CDR1 reads DFQATT; CDR2 reads SNEGSKA (reference sequence). This CDR3 is built from 15 residues. V gave up 2 bases and J gave up 5 bases, with 18 bases separating them. In DNA form, the CDR3 reads TGCAGTGCTAGATATCCAGGGAGGAGTAAGGAGACCCAGTACTTC. Encoded protein: CSARYPGRSKETQYF.

This sequence joins TRBV5-5 and TRBJ2-2, with 10 bases fitting TRBD2. V was pared by 3 bases and J by 6 bases, with 17 bases of the junction left unmatched. The CDR3 has 19 residues. Germline V gene lookup returns CDR1 SGHKS and CDR2 YYEKEE (reference sequence). The CDR3 coding sequence is TGTGCCAGCAGCTCTCTGAGGTGGCTAGCGGGGGATATCCCCGGGGAGCTGTTTTTT. It is translated as CASSSLRWLAGDIPGELFF.

This clonotype has more than one count but fewer than ten. This chain connects TRBV27 to TRBJ2-7; 9 nucleotides match TRBD1. The germline CDR1 and CDR2 sequences are MNHEY and SMNVEV (reference sequence). With V trimmed by 6 bases and J by 4 bases, 10 bases remained unmatched. The CDR3 consists of 15 residues. CDR3 in amino acids: CASRAGQGIMYEQYF. As DNA, the CDR3 is TGTGCCAGCAGAGCCGGACAGGGGATAATGTACGAGCAGTACTTC.

The rearrangement joins TRBV7-3 to TRBJ2-5; 7 nucleotides align to TRBD1. V shed 3 bases, J shed 2 bases, and the junction held 6 bases outside the gene matches. The CDR3 spans 15 residues. Germline V gene sequence: CDR1 SGHTA, CDR2 FQGTGA. This chain's CDR3 is CASSFVLTGQETQYF. DNA for the CDR3: TGTGCCAGCAGCTTTGTCTTGACAGGGCAAGAGACCCAGTACTTC.

At least ten counts were recorded for this clonotype. DNA of the CDR3: TGTGCCAGCAGCTTAACACTCAGCACAGATACGCAGTATTTT. This sequence encodes CASSLTLSTDTQYF. V and J are TRBV11-2 and TRBJ2-3; D uncertain. Germline CDR1 SGHAT, CDR2 FQNNGV. The CDR3 extends over 14 amino acids. The V end was cut by 2 bases, the J end by 0 bases, with 6 bases between.

The chain recombines TRBV12-3 or TRBV12-4 with TRBJ2-1, with 8 positions matching TRBD1. CDR3 length: 15 amino acids. V lost 3 bases and J lost 8; bases outside the gene matches: 9. CDR3 coding DNA: TGTGCCAGCAGTTTCAGGGGGCGGGTTACGGATGAGCAGTTCTTC. The encoded protein is CASSFRGRVTDEQFF.